These 12 T cell receptor beta chains share one sample of origin, sequenced in a study of blood T cell repertoires in COVID-19. Method: immunoSEQ multiplex PCR; TCRdb's copy keeps in-frame clones and lacks some. The sample lists 50,000 to 65,000 clones; about 81% were seen once. Specimen: peripheral blood. The receptors derive from an older woman with acute or convalescent COVID-19.

This chain links TRBV5-1 with TRBJ1-2; D perhaps matches TRBD1 (6 bases). V shed 4 bases and J shed 10 bases, with 20 bases lying between them. This CDR3 is 14 amino acids long. Per germline, CDR1 SGHRS and CDR2 YFSETQ. Here the CDR3 reads CASSPGRDIRSYTF. CDR3 coding DNA: TGCGCCAGCAGCCCGGGCCGGGACATAAGGTCCTACACCTTC.

There are a few counts of this clone. CDR3 in amino acids: CASSQGLGNTIYF. The CDR3 region has the DNA TGTGCCAGCAGTCAGGGTTTAGGAAACACCATATATTTT. This sequence joins TRBV6-5 and TRBJ1-3; D may be TRBD1 (5 bases). The CDR3 is made up of 13 amino acids. Germline V gene sequence: CDR1 MNHEY, CDR2 SVGAGI. The V and J ends lost 5 bases and 4 bases respectively, with 9 bases between them.

This clone was counted a single time. DNA for the CDR3: TGTGCCAGCAGTTTAGCGCGAGCTAGCACAGATACGCAGTATTTT. It is translated as CASSLARASTDTQYF. V gene TRBV6-5 combines with J gene TRBJ2-3; D is possibly TRBD2 (5 bases). Per germline, CDR1 MNHEY and CDR2 SVGAGI. This CDR3 contains 15 residues. Deletions cut 4 bases from V and 0 bases from J, with 11 bases between.

This chain joins TRBV18 and TRBJ2-1; 8 bases align to TRBD2. CDR3 length equals 16 residues. Germline loops: CDR1 KGHSH, CDR2 LQKENI. After removal of 3 bases from V and 3 bases from J, the junction contained 7 bases not matched to a gene. Here the CDR3 reads CASSPSRGGRYNEQFF. For the CDR3, the DNA is TGTGCCAGCTCACCGTCCCGGGGGGGCCGCTACAATGAGCAGTTCTTC.

The rearrangement uses TRBV7-2 and TRBJ2-5, with 11 bases aligning to TRBD1. This CDR3 has 15 residues. The germline gives CDR1 SGHTA, CDR2 FQGNSA. J lost 5 bases, V lost 5 bases, and 7 bases had no gene match. The CDR3, as DNA: TGTGCCAGCAGCCCGGACAGGGGGCGTTTGGAGACCCAGTACTTC. Amino acid sequence: CASSPDRGRLETQYF.

The V gene is TRBV6-1, the J gene TRBJ1-1; D remains unclear. The CDR3 totals 13 residues. Between the trimmed V and J ends, which lost 3 bases and 5 bases, there was a span of 10 bases. Germline V lookup: CDR1 MNHNS, CDR2 SASEGT. The CDR3, as DNA: TGTGCCAGCAGTGACGGGGAATGGACTGAAGCTTTCTTT. The encoded protein is CASSDGEWTEAFF.

V is TRBV6-6 and J is TRBJ1-1; 9 bases match TRBD1. V was pared by 5 bases and J by 4 bases, with 2 bases of the junction left unmatched. The CDR3 consists of 13 residues. Germline V gives CDR1 MNHNY, CDR2 SVGAGI (reference sequence). The CDR3 DNA sequence: TGTGCCAGCAGTCAGACAGGGGGCACTGAAGCTTTCTTT. Residues: CASSQTGGTEAFF.

In this sample, this clone turned up a few times. The chain joins TRBV5-1 to TRBJ1-6, with D possibly matching TRBD1 (5 bases). The CDR3 consists of 15 residues. The V and J ends lost 4 bases and 10 bases respectively, with 18 bases between them. Germline CDR1 SGHRS, CDR2 YFSETQ. The CDR3 nucleotides are TGCGCCAGCAGCCAAAGTGGGGGGAATCGGTCACCCCTCCACTTT. Its translation is CASSQSGGNRSPLHF.

CDR3 nucleotides: TGTGCCAGCAGCCCCTCGCGAAACCCCTCCTACGAGCAGTACTTC. Amino acids: CASSPSRNPSYEQYF. This chain uses TRBV7-3 with TRBJ2-7; D is unresolved. The germline gives CDR1 SGHTA, CDR2 FQGTGA. The CDR3 extends over 15 amino acids. V shed 5 bases and J shed 0 bases, with 14 bases lying between them.

The genes are TRBV24-1 and TRBJ1-2, with no clear D. The V gene lost 0 bases and the J gene lost 9 bases, with 10 bases spanning the gap. The germline CDR1 and CDR2 sequences are KGHDR and SFDVKD. The CDR3 loop spans 13 amino acids. The CDR3 nucleotides read TGTGCCACCAGTGATTTGTTCAGGATTTGCTACACCTTC. It encodes CATSDLFRICYTF.

J is TRBJ2-7 and V is TRBV4-1; 8 nucleotides agree with TRBD1. V was clipped by 4 bases and J by 5 bases; unmatched bases: 7. The CDR3 runs to 14 residues. Germline values: CDR1 MGHRA, CDR2 YSYEKL. As DNA, the CDR3 is TGCGCCAGCAGCCCCGGACAGGGACAAGACGAGCAGTACTTC. The encoded protein is CASSPGQGQDEQYF.

The chain uses TRBV21-1 and TRBJ1-5; the table's D call, TRBD1, has no DNA check behind it. TRBV21-1 is a pseudogene. CDR3 length equals 17 residues. CDR3 protein: CASRAGDRTYSNQPQHF. In DNA, the CDR3 is TGTGCCAGCAGAGCAGGGGACAGGACGTATAGCAATCAGCCCCAGCATTTT.